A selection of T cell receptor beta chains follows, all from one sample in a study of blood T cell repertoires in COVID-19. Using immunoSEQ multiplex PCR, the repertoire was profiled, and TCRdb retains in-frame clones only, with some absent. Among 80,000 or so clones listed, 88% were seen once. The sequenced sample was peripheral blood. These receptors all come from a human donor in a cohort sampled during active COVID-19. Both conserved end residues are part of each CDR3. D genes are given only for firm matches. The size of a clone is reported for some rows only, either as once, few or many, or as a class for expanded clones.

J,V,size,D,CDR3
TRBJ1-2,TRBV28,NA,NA,CASSLFRGSGYTF
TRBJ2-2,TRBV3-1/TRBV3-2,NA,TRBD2,CASSLETSGRAGELFF
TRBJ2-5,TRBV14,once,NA,CASSPNLETQYF
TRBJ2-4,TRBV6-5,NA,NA,CASSPRSGVKNIQYF
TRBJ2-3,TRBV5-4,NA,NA,CASSLVSGGGTDTQYF
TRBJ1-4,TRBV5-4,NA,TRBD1,CAVKGQATNEKLFF
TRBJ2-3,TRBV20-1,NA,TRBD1,CSASVTGDTDTQYF
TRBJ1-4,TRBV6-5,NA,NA,CASSSRRRGYEKLFF
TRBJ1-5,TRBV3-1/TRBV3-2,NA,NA,CASSHRGSNQPQHF
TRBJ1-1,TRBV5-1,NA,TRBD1,CASHEGQGGTEAFF
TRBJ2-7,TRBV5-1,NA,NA,CASSLGVGTGGYEQYF
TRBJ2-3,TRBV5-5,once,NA,CASSLEGGTDTQYF
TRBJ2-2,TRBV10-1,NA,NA,CASSESAGNTGELFF
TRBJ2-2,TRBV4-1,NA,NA,CASSQEAGGGSRTGELFF
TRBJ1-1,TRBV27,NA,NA,CASSPLSAGANTEAFF
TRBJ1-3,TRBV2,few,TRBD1,CASRTGIFSGNTIYF
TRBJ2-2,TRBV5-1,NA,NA,CASSPRVAGELFF
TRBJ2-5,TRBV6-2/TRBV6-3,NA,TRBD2,CASSYAFGVAGASKETQYF
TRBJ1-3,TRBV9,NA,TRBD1,CASSVGRGVNTIYF
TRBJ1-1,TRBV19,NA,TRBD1,CASRDRGDLNTEAFF
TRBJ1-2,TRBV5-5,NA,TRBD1,CASSLEQGYGHTF
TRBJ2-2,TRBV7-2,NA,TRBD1,CASGPTGTASGELFF
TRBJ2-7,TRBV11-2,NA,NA,CASSGRDKLADEQYF
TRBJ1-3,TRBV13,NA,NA,CASSLADTKGNTIYF
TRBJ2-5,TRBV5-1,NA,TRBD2,CASSIGTSGRLETQYF
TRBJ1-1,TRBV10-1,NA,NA,CASSKTGSTEAFF
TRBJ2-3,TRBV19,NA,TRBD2,CASSYVGLAGEITDTQYF
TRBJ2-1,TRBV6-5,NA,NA,CASNHGESNEQFF
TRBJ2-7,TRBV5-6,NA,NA,CASSLVGMGSYEQYF
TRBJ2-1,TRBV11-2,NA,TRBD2,CASSNPTGLAGNEQFF
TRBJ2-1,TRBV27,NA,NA,CASSFTDRRQFF
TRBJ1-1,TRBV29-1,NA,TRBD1,CSAGGGQGVVITEAFF
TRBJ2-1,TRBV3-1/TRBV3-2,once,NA,CASSQVGAYEQFF
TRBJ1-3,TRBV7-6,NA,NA,CASSPHQGSGNTIYF
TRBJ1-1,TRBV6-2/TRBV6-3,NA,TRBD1,CASSYSTGARTMNTEAFF
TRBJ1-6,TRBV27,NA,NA,CASSLEGVPNSPLHF
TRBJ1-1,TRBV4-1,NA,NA,CASSQGAKYEAFF
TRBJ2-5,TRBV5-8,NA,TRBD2,CASSFVAGGETQYF
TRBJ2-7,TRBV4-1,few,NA,CASSHLGLRDEQYF
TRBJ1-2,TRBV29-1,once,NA,CSVEVVQGTGYTF
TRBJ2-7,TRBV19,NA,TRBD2,CASSGPGLAAYEQYF
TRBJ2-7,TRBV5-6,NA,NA,CASSLVNRDAYEQYF
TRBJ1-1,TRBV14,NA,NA,CASSPSRESKVVGEAFF
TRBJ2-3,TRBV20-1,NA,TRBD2,CSASPLLVAGDTQYF
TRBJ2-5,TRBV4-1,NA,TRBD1,CASSQDRTVISGTGGLQETQYF
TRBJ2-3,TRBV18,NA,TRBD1,CASSPAQTGGTDTQYF
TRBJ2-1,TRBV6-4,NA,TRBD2,CASSPTGTSSYNEQFF
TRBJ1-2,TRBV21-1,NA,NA,CASSKWGQALYGYTF
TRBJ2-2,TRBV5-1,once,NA,CASSLVQLNTGELFF
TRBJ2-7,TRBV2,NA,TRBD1,CASRGGQGTYEQYF